This T cell receptor beta chain was sequenced for a study of blood T cell repertoires in COVID-19. Worth noting for this clone: One junction end does not reproduce the germline sequence, and a read error may be involved.

There are 11 residues in the CDR3. From germline, CDR1 is MDHEN and CDR2 SYDVKM. In the original analysis: Amplified reference gene primers provided the basis for estimating nucleated cell counts. Produced via immunoSEQ multiplex PCR; TCRdb's table is partial and in-frame only. The DNA was the basis for D and trimming; V, J and clone size are from that table. The sample records roughly 300,000 clones, under 95% being singletons. Participant age was roughly 18 to 95 years, and participants resided in fewer than 25 US areas. Participants' reported clinical history set cohort assignment. Symptom resolution, clearance, or two negative PCRs marked donors in Cohort 3 as recovered.

The receptor's source is a woman in her thirties who had recovered from COVID-19. The chain uses TRBV28 and TRBJ2-7, with 10 bases that match TRBD1. Sequencing was performed on PBMCs or T cells enriched from blood (not recorded which). CDR3 nucleotide sequence: TGTGCCAGCAGCCAGGACAGGGGGAGCCTCTTC. Translation gives CASSQDRGSLF.